A few counts support the clone carrying this T cell receptor (beta chain). What it binds is unknown. This same CDR3 is encoded by further DNA sequences in the sample. The data are from a study of beta chain features in type 1 diabetes. Sequencing targeted expressed TCRB transcripts, as all isolated RNA had been reverse transcribed. Here immunoSEQ multiplex PCR was the method, and the copy in TCRdb shows in-frame clones only, minus some. Here the sample spans about 650,000 clones, around 12% being singletons. CDR3 length: 13 amino acids. V lost 5 bases and J lost 1, with 10 bases in between. Germline V lookup: CDR1 SGHRS, CDR2 YFSETQ. Notes on the study in general: Significant though moderate, a shortening of TCRB CDR3s appeared in all four CD4+ subsets of Type 1 diabetes patients.

Sequenced sample: naive CD4+ T cells from blood. This TCR was recovered from a man aged 25-45 years with type 1 diabetes. The chain uses TRBV5-1 and TRBJ2-7; a weak D match, TRBD2 (5 bases). The CDR3 protein is CASSSGGSYEQYF. The CDR3 DNA reads TGCGCCAGCAGTTCAGGAGGATCCTACGAGCAGTACTTC.